These T cell receptor beta chains were read from a single sample in a study of human T cells and chemical hapten exposure. TCRdb itself ran the RACE reads through MiXCR, one entry per CDR3 protein. The repertoire holds 80,000 to 95,000 distinct CDR3 sequences, with approximately 9.9% as singletons. Sample: whole blood, taken in connection with sensitization to the hapten diphenylcyclopropenone (DPC). These receptors were collected from a woman between 40 and 55 years old with alopecia areata. Some clones in this sample may be carry-over from other donors' samples. Each CDR3 is given with its conserved first and last residue. Each record gives: J gene, V gene, clone size, D gene, CDR3 DNA, CDR3 protein. The D gene is left open where the match is weak. Clone size appears in some rows only: once, few, many, or a class for an expanded clone.

>TRBJ1-3|TRBV27|many|NA
TGTGCCAGCAGTTTCACCTCTGGAAACACCATATATTTT
CASSFTSGNTIYF
>TRBJ1-5|TRBV19|NA|NA
TGTGCCAGTAGTATTGGGTTGCCGAGCAGGGAGGGACAGCCCCAGCATTTT
CASSIGLPSREGQPQHF
>TRBJ2-7|TRBV5-1|few|TRBD1
TGCGCCAGCAGCGCGGGGACAGGGCGTACCTACGAGCAGTACTTC
CASSAGTGRTYEQYF
>TRBJ2-3|TRBV20-1|many|NA
TGCAGTCGCGGAGACAGCCTTACAGATACGCAGTATTTT
CSRGDSLTDTQYF
>TRBJ2-2|TRBV10-3|few|TRBD2
TGTGCCATTACGGGACTAGCGGGGGGGCCTGTCCCCGGGGAGCTGTTTTTT
CAITGLAGGPVPGELFF
>TRBJ1-1|TRBV25-1|many|NA
TGTGCCAGCAGTGAGGCAGGGCGGACTGAAGCTTTCTTT
CASSEAGRTEAFF
>TRBJ2-7|TRBV3-1|many|NA
TGTGCCAGCAGCCAAGATAAGGCCTACGAGCAGTACTTC
CASSQDKAYEQYF
>TRBJ2-1|TRBV7-9|few|TRBD1
TGTGCCAGCAGCTCTACAGGGGCGGAGCAGTTCTTC
CASSSTGAEQFF
>TRBJ2-4|TRBV21-1|many|NA
TGTGCCAGCAGCAAAGCCTTGACCGAAAGAGCCAAAAACATTCAGTACTTC
CASSKALTERAKNIQYF
>TRBJ2-6|TRBV4-2|NA|NA
TGTGCCAGCAGCCAATGGCACTCTGAAGCCAACGTCCTGACTTTC
CASSQWHSEANVLTF
>TRBJ1-4|TRBV25-1|few|NA
TGTGCCAGCAAGGGCCCGGGGGAAAAACTGTTTTTT
CASKGPGEKLFF
>TRBJ2-1|TRBV7-2|NA|TRBD2
TGTGCCAGCACACGACTAGCGGGAGTCTACAATGAGCAGTTCTTC
CASTRLAGVYNEQFF
>TRBJ2-5|TRBV7-7|many|NA
TGTGCCAGCAGTCAAGACGCGGCCCAGACCCAGTACTTC
CASSQDAAQTQYF
>TRBJ1-1|TRBV6-2/TRBV6-3|NA|NA
TGTGCCAGCAGTAGACAGAGCACTGAAGCTTTCTTT
CASSRQSTEAFF
>TRBJ2-1|TRBV7-2|NA|NA
TGTGCCAGCAGCTTAGGTGCGGCGGGGTATCAGTTCTTC
CASSLGAAGYQFF
>TRBJ2-7|TRBV28|many|NA
TGTGCCAGCCTAGACAGTCTCTCCTACGAGCAGTACTTC
CASLDSLSYEQYF
>TRBJ1-5|TRBV2|many|NA
TGTGCCAGCAGTGTTAATAGAATAGGTCAGCCCCAGCATTTT
CASSVNRIGQPQHF
>TRBJ2-2|TRBV5-1|many|TRBD1
TGCGCCAGCAGCACATCGTCCGGGACAGCTTACACCGGGGAGCTGTTTTTT
CASSTSSGTAYTGELFF
>TRBJ2-3|TRBV12-3/TRBV12-4|few|NA
TGTGCCAGCAGTCCAGGGGTAAGCACAGATACGCAGTATTTT
CASSPGVSTDTQYF
>TRBJ2-7|TRBV7-9|few|NA
TGTGCCAGCAGCTCGCAAACGCTGTGGACCAACATCTACGAGCAGTACTTC
CASSSQTLWTNIYEQYF
>TRBJ1-3|TRBV9|few|NA
TGTGCCAGCGGAGGTGGAAACACCATATATTTT
CASGGGNTIYF
>TRBJ2-1|TRBV6-5|many|TRBD1
TGTGCCAGCAGCCGTCCCGGGACAGGTTACAATGAGCAGTTCTTC
CASSRPGTGYNEQFF
>TRBJ2-7|TRBV20-1|NA|TRBD1
TGCAGTGCTAGAGATATGGGACAGCCACTCTACGAGCAGTACTTC
CSARDMGQPLYEQYF
>TRBJ1-1|TRBV6-4|few|NA
TGTGCCAGCAGTGACTCGATGGTGCGGGGACAAACGGTTGGAACTGAAGCTTTCTTT
CASSDSMVRGQTVGTEAFF
>TRBJ1-1|TRBV18|few|NA
TGTGCCAGCTCACCCGCCCCGGGACATAACACTGAAGCTTTCTTT
CASSPAPGHNTEAFF
>TRBJ1-2|TRBV19|NA|NA
TGTGCCAGTAGTTTTCTCCCGGGCGAACGGCCGGAGAGTTGCACCTTC
CASSFLPGERPESCTF
>TRBJ2-3|TRBV4-3|many|NA
TGCGCCAGCAGCCAAGATCAAGGGGAGAGAGATACGCAGTATTTT
CASSQDQGERDTQYF
>TRBJ2-7|TRBV30|few|TRBD1
TGTGCCTGGAGTCCGGGACAGGAGTACGAGCAGTACTTC
CAWSPGQEYEQYF
>TRBJ1-3|TRBV9|NA|NA
TGTGCCAGCAGCTTACAGGGATCTGGAAACACCATATATTTT
CASSLQGSGNTIYF
>TRBJ2-1|TRBV7-3|NA|TRBD2
TGTGCCAGCAGCTTACTAGCGGGGGAATACAATGAGCAGTTCTTC
CASSLLAGEYNEQFF
>TRBJ1-3|TRBV27|NA|NA
TGTGCCAGCAGTTTATTAGGTCCGTACTCTGGAAACACCATATATTTT
CASSLLGPYSGNTIYF
>TRBJ2-3|TRBV5-1|NA|NA
TGCGCCAGCAGCTTGCCCCCGGCCTCCCCAGGGAAGTATGATCGAGATACGCAGTATTTT
CASSLPPASPGKYDRDTQYF
>TRBJ2-3|TRBV7-2|few|TRBD2
TGTGCCAGCAGCTTCCAGCGGGGGTTCGCAGATACGCAGTATTTT
CASSFQRGFADTQYF
>TRBJ2-1|TRBV5-1|NA|TRBD2
TGCGCCAGCAGCTTGGGGCTAGCGGGGCAAAATGAGCAGTTCTTC
CASSLGLAGQNEQFF
>TRBJ2-5|TRBV7-2|many|NA
TGTGCCAGCAGCTCCAAGAGGGCAGAAGAGACCCAGTACTTC
CASSSKRAEETQYF
>TRBJ1-2|TRBV4-1|few|NA
TGCGCCAGCAGCCAAGGCCGGGGTGTATCCGGCTACACCTTC
CASSQGRGVSGYTF
>TRBJ2-3|TRBV5-4|NA|TRBD2
TGTGCCAGCAGCCCCCACAGCGGGGGGGCAGGCACAGATACGCAGTATTTT
CASSPHSGGAGTDTQYF
>TRBJ2-2|TRBV6-2/TRBV6-3|NA|NA
TGTGCCAGCATCAGGCAGAACACCGGGGAGCTGTTTTTT
CASIRQNTGELFF
>TRBJ1-2|TRBV6-5|few|NA
TGTGCCAGCAGTTACTCGTTGACAGGATACCAGACCTATGGCTACACCTTC
CASSYSLTGYQTYGYTF
>TRBJ2-3|TRBV7-7|many|TRBD1
TGTGCTAGCAGCTTAGAACAGGGGGATACGCAGTATTTT
CASSLEQGDTQYF
>TRBJ2-7|TRBV20-1|NA|NA
TGCAGTGCTAGTGTCCCATGGGGACGGGGCGAGCAGTACTTC
CSASVPWGRGEQYF
>TRBJ1-1|TRBV6-1|many|NA
TGTGCCAGCACTGAGTATAGGGCGATGAACACTGAAGCTTTCTTT
CASTEYRAMNTEAFF
>TRBJ1-5|TRBV7-8|few|TRBD1
TGTGCCAGCAGCCAAGGGGCACAGGGGATCCAGCCCCAGCATTTT
CASSQGAQGIQPQHF
>TRBJ1-5|TRBV12-3/TRBV12-4|NA|TRBD1
TGTGCCAGCAGTTTAAGGACAGGGGGCGAGGGGCCCCAGCATTTT
CASSLRTGGEGPQHF
>TRBJ1-6|TRBV9|many|TRBD1
TGTGCCAGCAGCGCCGACAGGGGGCTGGCCCCCCTCCACTTT
CASSADRGLAPLHF
>TRBJ2-1|TRBV7-2|NA|TRBD1
TGTGCCAGCAAGACGGGACAGGGTATGTTGAATGAGCAGTTCTTC
CASKTGQGMLNEQFF
>TRBJ2-1|TRBV7-9|few|TRBD2
TGTGCCAGCAGCTCCCGGACTAGCGGGGGATGGCAGTTCTTC
CASSSRTSGGWQFF
>TRBJ2-1|TRBV7-9|NA|NA
TGTGCCAGCAGCTTAAGCGTAGGTGAGCAGTTCTTC
CASSLSVGEQFF
>TRBJ1-1|TRBV10-3|many|TRBD1
TGTGCCATCAGTGAGCCCGAGGGACAGGGAGGGAGGACTGAAGCTTTCTTT
CAISEPEGQGGRTEAFF
>TRBJ1-5|TRBV20-1|NA|NA
TGCAGTGCCCAAAAACAGGGATCAGGGACGTATGGCAATCAGCCCCAGCATTTT
CSAQKQGSGTYGNQPQHF
>TRBJ2-2|TRBV11-2|NA|NA
TGTGCCAGCAGCTTCAAGGGGAACACCGGGGAGCTGTTTTTT
CASSFKGNTGELFF
>TRBJ2-1|TRBV27|many|TRBD2
TGTGCCAGCAGTTCCCTAAGCGGGGGGCAATACAATGAGCAGTTCTTC
CASSSLSGGQYNEQFF
>TRBJ2-7|TRBV7-9|few|NA
TGTGCCAGCAGCTTCGTGGCAGGGCAACTCTACGAGCAGTACTTC
CASSFVAGQLYEQYF
>TRBJ1-2|TRBV6-5|many|TRBD1
TGTGCCAGCAATGGGCAGGGGGGGTCTGGTTGGAGCTACACCTTC
CASNGQGGSGWSYTF